This TCR beta chain appears in the sequencing data of a study of blood T cell repertoires in COVID-19. Study-level information: Acute and convalescent COVID-19 specimens originated in the United States, Italy and Spain. Nucleic acid was either cDNA or gDNA, and it came from T cells, B-cell-depleted T cells, or PBMCs.

Per the study methods: Estimated nucleated cell counts came from reference gene primer amplification. Profiled with immunoSEQ multiplex PCR; TCRdb holds only in-frame clones, not every one. V, J and clone size are taken as reported in that table, and D and trimming were inferred from the DNA itself. The sample holds approximately 110,000 clones; 86% are singletons and the top ten take around 5%. The CDR3 length is 16 residues. Germline CDR1 SGDLS, CDR2 YYNGEE. V was pared by 0 bases and J by 2 bases, with 14 bases between. This rearrangement joins TRBV9 to TRBJ1-2; D unclear. The clonotype originates from a human donor in a cohort sampled during active COVID-19. What was sequenced was peripheral blood. For the CDR3, the DNA is TGTGCCAGCAGCGTAGGGGCAGGCAACAAGAACTATGGCTACACCTTC. This sequence encodes CASSVGAGNKNYGYTF.